These 17 T cell receptor beta chains were sequenced from one sample in a study of CXCR3-negative and CXCR3-positive naive CD8 T cells. Overall study findings and caveats: Relative to CXCR3-negative naive cells, CXCR3-positive naive cells had more hydrophobic TRB CDR3s.

The antigens these receptors bind are not known. The libraries of TRB cDNA were prepared using 5' RACE with UMI labels. With the 5' RACE reads reprocessed, TCRdb shows one record per CDR3 protein and no DNA. The sample totals around 60,000 distinct CDR3 sequences. The sequenced sample consisted of naive CXCR3+ CD8+ T cells from blood. Subset indicated: CD45RO-CCR7+CD27+CD95- naive CD8+ T cells expressing CXCR3 (TNR3+). The receptors come from a human donor in good health. Some clones in this sample may be carry-over from other donors' samples.

J is TRBJ2-1 and V is TRBV7-8. The CDR3 is 12 amino acids. Germline V gene data show CDR1 as SGHVS and CDR2 as FQNEAQ. The CDR3 loop reads CASSLADNEQFF. The variable domain in full, completed from reference TRBV7-8 and TRBJ2-1, reads GAGVSQSPRYKVAKRGQDVALRCDPISGHVSLFWYQQALGQGPEFLTYFQNEAQLDKSGLPSDRFFAERPEGSVSTLKIQRTQQEDSAVYLCASSLADNEQFFGPGTRLTVL.

The chain has TRBV20-1 and TRBJ2-7; TCRdb's D call of TRBD1 is untestable without DNA. CDR3 length equals 14 residues. Germline V lookup: CDR1 DFQATT, CDR2 SNEGSKA (reference sequence). Here the CDR3 reads CSARGLDRSYEQYF.

The chain is built from TRBV29-1 and TRBJ1-2; the TCRdb call, TRBD1, lacks DNA for checking. The CDR3 has 13 residues. Germline CDR1 SQVTM, CDR2 ANQGSEA. The CDR3 sequence: CSVRAVTGGGYTF.

The chain joins TRBV10-3 to TRBJ2-7; TCRdb names TRBD1, which stays unverified in the absence of DNA. Germline CDR1 and CDR2: ENHRY and SYGVKD. The CDR3 loop spans 14 amino acids. The CDR3: CAINPGQGAYEQYF.

The chain combines TRBV29-1 with TRBJ2-5; TCRdb's assignment of TRBD1 cannot be checked, as there is no DNA. The CDR3 spans 13 residues. In germline, CDR1 is SQVTM, CDR2 ANQGSEA. The CDR3 region is CSVAPGGEETQYF.

The CDR3 region is CASSYPDETYEQYF. V usage is TRBV6-2 or TRBV6-3 and J usage is TRBJ2-7. The CDR3 consists of 14 residues. CDR1 and CDR2 from the germline V gene are MNHEY and SVGEGT.

The chain has TRBV6-2 or TRBV6-3 and TRBJ2-1; without DNA, the TCRdb call of TRBD2 cannot be checked. Germline-derived CDR1 and CDR2 are MNHEY and SVGEGT. This CDR3 spans 18 amino acids. CDR3 sequence reads: CASRPPGLSGGAWNEQFF.

The rearrangement joins TRBV5-6 to TRBJ2-2. CDR1 is SGHDT, CDR2 YYEEEE, per germline. This CDR3 is 11 amino acids long. CDR3 region: CASSFSGELFF.

V gene TRBV21-1 combines with J gene TRBJ2-7; TCRdb picks TRBD1, but there is no DNA to check that call. TRBV21-1 is designated a pseudogene. The CDR3 length is 14 residues. CDR3 protein: CASSPHPGFYEQYF.

This CDR3 reads CASCDRGRVRSVEQYF. The chain combines TRBV2 with TRBJ2-7; the D gene TCRdb calls, TRBD2, cannot be checked with no DNA. This CDR3 comprises 16 residues. Germline lookup yields CDR1 SNHLY and CDR2 FYNNEI.

The chain is built from TRBV20-1 and TRBJ2-1. Germline lookup yields CDR1 DFQATT and CDR2 SNEGSKA (reference sequence). This CDR3 has 14 amino acids. The CDR3 loop is CSAITLSSYNEQFF.

The chain combines TRBV7-2 with TRBJ1-2; without DNA, the TCRdb call of TRBD1 cannot be checked. The CDR3 has 14 residues. Looked up from germline, CDR1 is SGHTA and CDR2 is FQGNSA. CDR3: CASSLSESAPGYTF.

CDR3 sequence: CASSQALTGVNNEQFF. The V gene is TRBV3-1, the J gene TRBJ2-1; the D call from TCRdb, TRBD1, cannot be confirmed without DNA. The CDR3 has 16 amino acids. Germline CDR1 reads LGHDT; CDR2 reads YNNKEL (reference sequence).

This chain links TRBV9 with TRBJ1-2. Germline V gene lookup returns CDR1 SGDLS and CDR2 YYNGEE. The CDR3 runs 14 residues. The CDR3 here is CASSVDDGNYGYTF.

This chain links TRBV29-1 with TRBJ2-1; TCRdb outputs TRBD2, but without DNA this stays unchecked. The CDR3 consists of 14 residues. Germline-derived CDR1 and CDR2 are SQVTM and ANQGSEA. CDR3 protein: CGVFFGTSDNEQFF.

The gene calls are TRBV28 and TRBJ2-7; TCRdb lists TRBD2, though no DNA is available to test this call. The CDR3 consists of 13 residues. Germline loops: CDR1 MDHEN, CDR2 SYDVKM. CDR3 residues: CASSLLAPYEQYF. Filled out from reference TRBV28 and TRBJ2-7, the complete variable domain reads DVKVTQSSRYLVKRTGEKVFLECVQDMDHENMFWYRQDPGLGLRLIYFSYDVKMKEKGDIPEGYSVSREKKERFSLILESASTNQTSMYLCASSLLAPYEQYFGPGTRLTVT.

V is TRBV28 and J is TRBJ2-7; TCRdb picks TRBD1, but there is no DNA to check that call. The CDR3 runs to 14 residues. The germline gives CDR1 MDHEN, CDR2 SYDVKM. The CDR3 here is CASSPHRTGYEQYF.